Presented here are 18 T cell receptor beta chains from one specimen sequenced in a study of cytomegalovirus exposure and HLA in healthy donors. Profiling relied on immunoSEQ multiplex PCR, and the TCRdb table lists in-frame clones only, not all of them. The data contain 300,000 or so clones, roughly 90% of them singletons. The sequenced sample consisted of PBMCs. These receptors all come from a man aged 30-40 years in good health and CMV-seronegative.

J is TRBJ1-5 and V is TRBV6-6; TRBD1 matches 9 bases. The V segment lost 7 bases and the J segment 7 bases; nucleotides outside the gene matches: 5. Germline lookup yields CDR1 MNHNY and CDR2 SVGAGI (reference sequence). The CDR3 has 13 amino acids. CDR3 DNA sequence: TGTGCCAGCAACAGGGGGCCATGGCAGCCCCAGCATTTT. Translation: CASNRGPWQPQHF.

The chain is built from TRBV6-6 and TRBJ1-1; 9 bases match TRBD1. CDR3 length equals 13 residues. V lost 6 bases and J lost 3; bases outside the gene matches: 2. CDR1 and CDR2 (germline): MNHNY, SVGAGI (reference sequence). CDR3 loop: CASRDRGDTEAFF. CDR3 in DNA: TGTGCCAGCAGAGACAGGGGGGACACTGAAGCTTTCTTT.

The chain carries TRBV11-3 and TRBJ1-1; possibly TRBD1 for D (6 bases). Germline V gives CDR1 SGHNT, CDR2 YENEEA. This CDR3 region has 14 residues. Trimming removed 3 bases at V and 0 bases at J, with 8 bases between. Here the CDR3 reads CASSLDSLNTEAFF. The CDR3 bases are TGTGCCAGCAGCTTGGACAGTTTGAACACTGAAGCTTTCTTT.

The chain carries TRBV13 and TRBJ2-7; weak D call: TRBD1 (6 bases). The germline gives CDR1 PRHDT, CDR2 FYEKMQ (reference sequence). V lost 5 bases and J lost 2, with 13 bases in between. The CDR3 is 14 residues long. The CDR3 coding sequence is TGTGCCAGCAGCCCCCAGGACAGCACCTACGAGCAGTACTTC. Amino acids: CASSPQDSTYEQYF. Combining the CDR3 with reference TRBV13 and TRBJ2-7 gives the whole variable domain AAGVIQSPRHLIKEKRETATLKCYPIPRHDTVYWYQQGPGQDPQFLISFYEKMQSDKGSIPDRFSAQQFSDYHSELNMSSLELGDSALYFCASSPQDSTYEQYFGPGTRLTVT.

In this sample, this clone turned up a few times. This same CDR3 is encoded by further DNA sequences in the sample. This chain links TRBV7-9 with TRBJ2-7; TRBD1 matches 11 bases. Germline CDR1 reads SEHNR; CDR2 reads FQNEAQ (reference sequence). The CDR3 is 14 residues long. Losses at the gene ends were 5 bases for V and 3 bases for J; bases not matched to a gene: 3. Here the CDR3 DNA reads TGTGCCAGCAGCCCCGGGACAGGGGGCTACGAGCAGTACTTC. It specifies CASSPGTGGYEQYF. Full variable domain (outside the CDR3, taken from reference TRBV7-9 and TRBJ2-7): DTGVSQNPRHKITKRGQNVTFRCDPISEHNRLYWYRQTLGQGPEFLTYFQNEAQLEKSRLLSDRFSAERPKGSFSTLEIQRTEQGDSAMYLCASSPGTGGYEQYFGPGTRLTVT.

As for this clone: One end of the junction varies from germline; a read error may be responsible. This rearrangement joins TRBV25-1 to TRBJ2-2, with D perhaps matching TRBD1 (5 bases). CDR3 size: 16 residues. CDR1 MGHDK and CDR2 SYGVNS come from the germline V gene. CDR3 residues: CASSEGMGPKTGELFF. CDR3 DNA sequence: TGTGCCAGCAGTGAAGGGATGGGGCCGAAAACCGGGGAGCTGTTTTTT.

The rearrangement uses TRBV13 and TRBJ2-5; possibly TRBD1 for D (6 bases). CDR1 is PRHDT and CDR2 is FYEKMQ in the germline V gene (reference sequence). There are 15 residues in the CDR3. Between the trimmed V and J ends, which lost 1 base and 2 bases, there was a span of 11 bases. CDR3 nucleotides: TGTGCCAGCAGCTTAGAGGGCAGGGGTCAAGAGACCCAGTACTTC. Encoded protein: CASSLEGRGQETQYF.

The chain links TRBV7-6 to TRBJ2-1; 10 bases are shared with TRBD1. The CDR3 spans 15 residues. The V and J ends lost 6 bases and 6 bases, in that order; junction bases with no gene match: 8. The germline V gene has CDR1 SGHVS and CDR2 FNYEAQ. In DNA form, the CDR3 reads TGTGCCAGCAGTCACCAGACAGGGGGCCTCAATGAGCAGTTCTTC. Its protein is CASSHQTGGLNEQFF. Together with reference TRBV7-6 and TRBJ2-1, the CDR3 gives the full variable domain: GAGVSQSPRYKVTKRGQDVALRCDPISGHVSLYWYRQALGQGPEFLTYFNYEAQQDKSGLPNDRFSAERPEGSISTLTIQRTEQRDSAMYRCASSHQTGGLNEQFFGPGTRLTVL.

V usage is TRBV5-1 and J usage is TRBJ2-3; 8 bases align to TRBD1. The CDR3 totals 15 residues. Trimming cost V 4 bases and J 4 bases; bases outside gene matches: 8. Germline assignment: CDR1 SGHRS and CDR2 YFSETQ. In DNA, the CDR3 is TGCGCCAGCAGCAGAGGACAGGGTAAAGCAGATACGCAGTATTTT. Its protein product is CASSRGQGKADTQYF.

The V call is TRBV15, the J call TRBJ2-7, with D unclear. The germline V gene has CDR1 LNHNV and CDR2 YYDKDF (reference sequence). Trimming took 3 bases from V and 3 from J, leaving 6 bases between them. This CDR3 has 12 residues. CDR3 in DNA: TGTGCCACCAGCAGTAGACACTACGAGCAGTACTTC. Translated: CATSSRHYEQYF.

The chain has TRBV9 and TRBJ1-1; no clear D. Germline loops: CDR1 SGDLS, CDR2 YYNGEE. Deletions cut 0 bases from V and 6 bases from J, with 12 bases between. The CDR3 totals 14 residues. CDR3 amino acids: CASSVGTQRPEAFF. As DNA, the CDR3 is TGTGCCAGCAGCGTAGGAACCCAGCGACCTGAAGCTTTCTTT.

The gene calls are TRBV4-1 and TRBJ2-3, with 8 bases aligning to TRBD2. Looked up from germline, CDR1 is MGHRA and CDR2 is YSYEKL. This CDR3 spans 14 amino acids. The V segment lost 0 bases and the J segment 15 bases; nucleotides outside the gene matches: 11. CDR3 nucleotide sequence: TGCGCCAGCAGCCAAGATCCGGCTAGCGGGCATCATTATTTT. This codes for CASSQDPASGHHYF.

The CDR3 coding sequence is TGTGCCAGCAGCCCCGGGACTGGGGGAGTAGGGCAGTACTTC. This sequence encodes CASSPGTGGVGQYF. This chain connects TRBV14 to TRBJ2-7; possibly TRBD2 for D (6 bases). This CDR3 contains 14 residues. V was shortened by 4 bases and J by 9 bases, with 19 bases between the two germline ends. CDR1 and CDR2 from the germline V gene are SGHDN and FVKESK.

This clone was counted once. The rearrangement joins TRBV7-9 to TRBJ2-3, with a weak D call TRBD2 (5 bases). CDR1 and CDR2 from the germline V gene are SEHNR and FQNEAQ (reference sequence). This CDR3 region has 11 residues. Trimming left V 0 bases short and J 13 bases short, with 8 bases between. In DNA form, the CDR3 reads TGTGCCAGCAGCTTAGCCGGACTCGAGTATTTT. Protein product: CASSLAGLEYF.

V and J are TRBV5-6 and TRBJ2-7; 8 bases fit TRBD1. This CDR3 contains 13 residues. The germline CDR1 and CDR2 sequences are SGHDT and YYEEEE. The V segment lost 4 bases and the J segment 4 bases; nucleotides outside the gene matches: 4. The CDR3 sequence is CASSVGQVYEQYF. CDR3 DNA: TGTGCCAGCAGCGTGGGACAGGTTTACGAGCAGTACTTC.

This clone appeared a single time. The chain combines TRBV10-2 with TRBJ2-5; 11 bases fit TRBD2. CDR1 is WSHSY and CDR2 is SAAADI in the germline V gene. With V trimmed by 6 bases and J by 2 bases, 5 bases remained unmatched. This CDR3 contains 15 residues. This CDR3 reads CASRLAGGPQETQYF. The DNA for the CDR3 is TGCGCCAGCAGGCTAGCGGGGGGACCTCAAGAGACCCAGTACTTC.

This rearrangement joins TRBV6-5 to TRBJ1-1, with D tentatively TRBD1 (5 bases). The CDR3 runs to 13 residues. Per germline, CDR1 MNHEY and CDR2 SVGAGI. Trimming took 6 bases from V and 4 from J, leaving 12 bases between them. This CDR3 is CASRVRGGTEAFF. The CDR3 DNA is TGTGCCAGCAGAGTCCGGGGGGGCACTGAAGCTTTCTTT.

In DNA form, the CDR3 reads TGTGCCAGCAGCTTTTCAGCGGGGTCCTACGAGCAGTACTTC. The encoded protein is CASSFSAGSYEQYF. The chain uses TRBV5-4 and TRBJ2-7; 7 bases line up with TRBD2. The V and J ends lost 2 bases and 1 base, in that order; junction bases with no gene match: 3. The CDR3 is 14 amino acids. Looked up from germline, CDR1 is SGHNT and CDR2 is YYREEE (reference sequence).